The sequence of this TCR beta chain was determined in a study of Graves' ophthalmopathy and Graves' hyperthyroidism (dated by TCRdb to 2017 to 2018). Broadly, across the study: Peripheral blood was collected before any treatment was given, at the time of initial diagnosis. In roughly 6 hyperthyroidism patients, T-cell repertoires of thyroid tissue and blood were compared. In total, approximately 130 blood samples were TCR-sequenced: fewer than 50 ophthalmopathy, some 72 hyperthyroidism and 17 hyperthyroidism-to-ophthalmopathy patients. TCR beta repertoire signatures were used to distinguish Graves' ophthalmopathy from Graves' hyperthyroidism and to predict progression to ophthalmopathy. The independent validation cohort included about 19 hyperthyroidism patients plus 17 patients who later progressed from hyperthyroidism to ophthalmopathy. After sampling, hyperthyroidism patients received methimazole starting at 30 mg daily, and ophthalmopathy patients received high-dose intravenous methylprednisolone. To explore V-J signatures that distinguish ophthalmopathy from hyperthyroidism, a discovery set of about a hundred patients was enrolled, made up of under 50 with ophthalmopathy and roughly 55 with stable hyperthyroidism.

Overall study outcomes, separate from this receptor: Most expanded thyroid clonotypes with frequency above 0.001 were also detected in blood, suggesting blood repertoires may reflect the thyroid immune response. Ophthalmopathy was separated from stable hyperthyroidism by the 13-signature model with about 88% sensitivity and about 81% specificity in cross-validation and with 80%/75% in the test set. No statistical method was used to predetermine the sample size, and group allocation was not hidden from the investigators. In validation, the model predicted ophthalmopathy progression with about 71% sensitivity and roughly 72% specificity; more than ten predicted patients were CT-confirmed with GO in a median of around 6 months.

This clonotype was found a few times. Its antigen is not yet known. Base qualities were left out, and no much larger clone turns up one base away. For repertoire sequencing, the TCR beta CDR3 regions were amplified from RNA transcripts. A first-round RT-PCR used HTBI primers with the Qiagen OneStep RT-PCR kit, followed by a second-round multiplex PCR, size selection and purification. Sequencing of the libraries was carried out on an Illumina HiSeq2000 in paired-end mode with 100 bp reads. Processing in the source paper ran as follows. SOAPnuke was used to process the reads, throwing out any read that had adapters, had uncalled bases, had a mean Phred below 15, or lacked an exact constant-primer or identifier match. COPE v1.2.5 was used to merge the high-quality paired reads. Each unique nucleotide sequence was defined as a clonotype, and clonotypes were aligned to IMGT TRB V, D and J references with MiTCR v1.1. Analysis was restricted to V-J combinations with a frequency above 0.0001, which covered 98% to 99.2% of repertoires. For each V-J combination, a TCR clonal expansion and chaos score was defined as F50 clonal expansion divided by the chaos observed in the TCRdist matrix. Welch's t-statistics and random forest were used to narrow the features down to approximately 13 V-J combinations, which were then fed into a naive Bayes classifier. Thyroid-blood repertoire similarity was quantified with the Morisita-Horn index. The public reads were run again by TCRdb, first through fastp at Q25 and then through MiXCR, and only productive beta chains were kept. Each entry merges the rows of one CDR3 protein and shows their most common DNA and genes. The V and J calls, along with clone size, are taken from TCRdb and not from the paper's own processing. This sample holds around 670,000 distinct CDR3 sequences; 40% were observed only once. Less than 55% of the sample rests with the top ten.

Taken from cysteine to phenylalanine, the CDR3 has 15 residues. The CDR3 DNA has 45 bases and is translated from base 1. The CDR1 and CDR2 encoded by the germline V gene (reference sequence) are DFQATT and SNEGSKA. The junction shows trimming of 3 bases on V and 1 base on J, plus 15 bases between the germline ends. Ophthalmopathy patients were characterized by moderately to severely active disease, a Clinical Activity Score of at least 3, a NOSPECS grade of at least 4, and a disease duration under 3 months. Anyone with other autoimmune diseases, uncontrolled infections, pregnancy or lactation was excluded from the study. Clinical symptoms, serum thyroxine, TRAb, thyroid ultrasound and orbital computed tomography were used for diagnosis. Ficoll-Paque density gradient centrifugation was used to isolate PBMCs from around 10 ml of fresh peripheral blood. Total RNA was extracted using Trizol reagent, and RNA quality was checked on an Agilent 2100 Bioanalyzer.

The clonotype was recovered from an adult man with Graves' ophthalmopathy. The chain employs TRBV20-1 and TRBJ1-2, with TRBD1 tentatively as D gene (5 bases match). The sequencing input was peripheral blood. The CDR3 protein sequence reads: CSARAGKTINYGYTF. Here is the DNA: TGCAGTGCTAGGGCAGGGAAAACTATTAACTATGGCTACACCTTC.